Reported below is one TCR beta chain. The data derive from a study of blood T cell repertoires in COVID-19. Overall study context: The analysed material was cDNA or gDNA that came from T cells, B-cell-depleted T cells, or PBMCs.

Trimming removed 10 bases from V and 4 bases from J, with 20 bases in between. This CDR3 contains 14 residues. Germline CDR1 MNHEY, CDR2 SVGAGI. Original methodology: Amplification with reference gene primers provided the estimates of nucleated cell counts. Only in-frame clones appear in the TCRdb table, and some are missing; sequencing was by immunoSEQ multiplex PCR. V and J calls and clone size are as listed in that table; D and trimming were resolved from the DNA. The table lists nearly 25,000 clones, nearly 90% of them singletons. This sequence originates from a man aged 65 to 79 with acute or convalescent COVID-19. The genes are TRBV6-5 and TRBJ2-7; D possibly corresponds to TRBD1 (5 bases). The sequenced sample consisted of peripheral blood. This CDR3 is CATQGVFSSYEQYF. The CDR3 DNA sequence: TGTGCCACTCAAGGGGTTTTCTCCTCGTACGAGCAGTACTTC.